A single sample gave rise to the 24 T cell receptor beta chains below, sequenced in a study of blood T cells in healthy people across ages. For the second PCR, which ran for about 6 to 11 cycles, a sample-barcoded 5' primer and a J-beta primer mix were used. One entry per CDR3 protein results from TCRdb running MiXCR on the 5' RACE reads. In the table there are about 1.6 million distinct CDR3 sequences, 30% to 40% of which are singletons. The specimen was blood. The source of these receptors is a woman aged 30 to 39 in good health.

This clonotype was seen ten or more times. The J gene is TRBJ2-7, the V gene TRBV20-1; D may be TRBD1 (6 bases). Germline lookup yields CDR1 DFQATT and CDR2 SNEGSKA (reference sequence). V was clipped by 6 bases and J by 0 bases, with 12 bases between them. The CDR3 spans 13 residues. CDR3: CSATGSYSYEQYF. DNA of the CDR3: TGCAGTGCGACAGGAAGCTACTCCTACGAGCAGTACTTC.

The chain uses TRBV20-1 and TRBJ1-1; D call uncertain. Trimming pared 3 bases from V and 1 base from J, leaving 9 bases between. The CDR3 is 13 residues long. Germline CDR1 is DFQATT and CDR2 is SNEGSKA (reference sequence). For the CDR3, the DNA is TGCAGTGCTAGGCCCAAGGGGAACACTGAAGCTTTCTTT. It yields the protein CSARPKGNTEAFF.

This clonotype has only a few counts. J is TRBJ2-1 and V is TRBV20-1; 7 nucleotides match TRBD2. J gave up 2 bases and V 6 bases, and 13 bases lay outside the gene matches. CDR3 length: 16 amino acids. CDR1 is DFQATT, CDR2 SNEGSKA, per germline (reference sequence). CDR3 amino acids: CSAPVRSGLAYNEQFF. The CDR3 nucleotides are TGCAGTGCCCCCGTGAGGTCCGGACTAGCCTACAATGAGCAGTTCTTC.

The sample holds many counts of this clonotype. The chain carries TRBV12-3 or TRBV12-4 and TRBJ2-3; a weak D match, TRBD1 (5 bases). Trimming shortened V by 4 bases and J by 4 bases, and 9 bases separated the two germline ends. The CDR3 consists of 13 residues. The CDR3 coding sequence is TGTGCCAGCAGTTATTCAGGGTCAGATACGCAGTATTTT. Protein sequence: CASSYSGSDTQYF.

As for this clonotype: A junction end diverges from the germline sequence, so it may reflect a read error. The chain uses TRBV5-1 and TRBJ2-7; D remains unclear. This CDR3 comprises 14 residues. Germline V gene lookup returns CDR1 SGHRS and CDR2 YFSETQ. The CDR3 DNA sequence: TGCGCCGGCAGATTTCGGACCGAGTCCTACGAGCAGTACTTC. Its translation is CAGRFRTESYEQYF.

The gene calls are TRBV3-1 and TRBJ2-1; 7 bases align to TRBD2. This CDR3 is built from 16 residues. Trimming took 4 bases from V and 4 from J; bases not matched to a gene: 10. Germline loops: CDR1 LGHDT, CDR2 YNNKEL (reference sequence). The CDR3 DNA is TGTGCCAGCAGCCCGGAGCGGGACGGGGTATACAATGAGCAGTTCTTC. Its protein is CASSPERDGVYNEQFF.

As DNA, the CDR3 is TGCGCCAGCTGGCCTGGGACAGGGGAACACGAGCAGTACTTC. Its translation is CASWPGTGEHEQYF. V gene TRBV5-1 combines with J gene TRBJ2-7, with 10 bases that match TRBD1. V dropped 7 bases and J dropped 5; count of bases not matched to a gene: 9. This CDR3 comprises 14 residues. CDR1 SGHRS and CDR2 YFSETQ come from the germline V gene.

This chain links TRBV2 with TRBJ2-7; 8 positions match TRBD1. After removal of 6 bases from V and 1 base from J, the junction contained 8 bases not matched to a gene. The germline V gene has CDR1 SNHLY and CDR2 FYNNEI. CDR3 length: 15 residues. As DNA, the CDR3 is TGTGCCAGCAGACCAAAGGACAGGGTATCCTACGAGCAGTACTTC. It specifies CASRPKDRVSYEQYF.

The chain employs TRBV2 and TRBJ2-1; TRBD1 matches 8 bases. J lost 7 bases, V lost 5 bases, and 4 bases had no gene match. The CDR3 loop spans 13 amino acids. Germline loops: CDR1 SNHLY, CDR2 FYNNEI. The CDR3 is CASSRTGSNEQFF. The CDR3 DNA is TGTGCCAGCAGTCGGACAGGGAGTAATGAGCAGTTCTTC.

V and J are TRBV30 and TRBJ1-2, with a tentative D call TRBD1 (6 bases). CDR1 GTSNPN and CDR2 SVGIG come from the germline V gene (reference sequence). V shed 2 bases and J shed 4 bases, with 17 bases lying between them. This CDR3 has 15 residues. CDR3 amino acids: CAWSNGRGSTYGYTF. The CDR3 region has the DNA TGTGCCTGGAGTAATGGCAGGGGCAGTACCTATGGCTACACCTTC.

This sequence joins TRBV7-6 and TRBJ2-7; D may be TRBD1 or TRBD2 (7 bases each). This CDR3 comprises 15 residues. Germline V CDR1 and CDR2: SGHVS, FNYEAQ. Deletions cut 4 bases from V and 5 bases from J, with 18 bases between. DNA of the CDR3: TGTGCCAGCAGCTCACCGACGACAGGGAGGGACGAGCAGTACTTC. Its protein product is CASSSPTTGRDEQYF.

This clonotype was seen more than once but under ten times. The CDR3, as DNA: TGCAGTGCCATAGGGGCTGGAGCCACAGATACGCAGTATTTT. It specifies CSAIGAGATDTQYF. This chain connects TRBV20-1 to TRBJ2-3; possibly TRBD1 for D (5 bases). CDR1 is DFQATT and CDR2 is SNEGSKA in the germline V gene (reference sequence). The CDR3 is 14 amino acids. The germline V and J ends were trimmed by 6 bases and 2 bases, with 15 bases remaining between them.

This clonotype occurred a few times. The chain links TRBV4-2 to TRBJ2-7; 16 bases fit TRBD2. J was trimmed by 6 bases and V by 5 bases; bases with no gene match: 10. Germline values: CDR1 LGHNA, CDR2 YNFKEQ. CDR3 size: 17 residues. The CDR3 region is CASSFHGTSGGAGEQYF. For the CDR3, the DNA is TGTGCCAGCAGCTTCCATGGGACTAGCGGGGGGGCTGGCGAGCAGTACTTC.

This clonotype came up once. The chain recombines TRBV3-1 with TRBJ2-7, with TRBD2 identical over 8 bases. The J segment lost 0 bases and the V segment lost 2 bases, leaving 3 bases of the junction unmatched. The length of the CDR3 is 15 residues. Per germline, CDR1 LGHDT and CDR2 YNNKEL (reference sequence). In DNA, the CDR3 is TGTGCCAGCAGCCAACCGACTAGCGCCTCCTACGAGCAGTACTTC. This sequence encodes CASSQPTSASYEQYF.

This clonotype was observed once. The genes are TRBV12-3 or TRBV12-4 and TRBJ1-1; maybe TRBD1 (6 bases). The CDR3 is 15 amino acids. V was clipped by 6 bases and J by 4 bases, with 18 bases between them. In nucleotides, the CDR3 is TGTGCCAGCAGACTTCGAGGGGGGGGGAGCACTGAAGCTTTCTTT. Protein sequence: CASRLRGGGSTEAFF.

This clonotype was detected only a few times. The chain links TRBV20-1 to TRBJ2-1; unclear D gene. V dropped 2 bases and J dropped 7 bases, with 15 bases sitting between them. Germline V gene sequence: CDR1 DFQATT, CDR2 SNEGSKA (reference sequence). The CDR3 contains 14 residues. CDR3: CSARPIRIGNEQFF. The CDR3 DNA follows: TGCAGTGCTAGACCCATCAGAATAGGTAATGAGCAGTTCTTC.

The DNA of the CDR3 is TGTGCCAGCAGTGAGAACGGGCAGACTAGCGGGACGCAGTATTTT. Translating gives CASSENGQTSGTQYF. The rearrangement links TRBV7-3 to TRBJ2-3; 10 nucleotides line up with TRBD2. Germline loops: CDR1 SGHTA, CDR2 FQGTGA. The CDR3 is made up of 15 amino acids. Trimming removed 6 bases from V and 9 bases from J; junction bases left unmatched: 12.

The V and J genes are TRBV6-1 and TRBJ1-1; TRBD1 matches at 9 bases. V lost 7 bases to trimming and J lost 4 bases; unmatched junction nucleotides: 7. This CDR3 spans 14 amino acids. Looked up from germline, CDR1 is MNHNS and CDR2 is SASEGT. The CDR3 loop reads CASTRQGVGTEAFF. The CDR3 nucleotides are TGTGCCAGCACCAGACAGGGGGTGGGCACTGAAGCTTTCTTT.

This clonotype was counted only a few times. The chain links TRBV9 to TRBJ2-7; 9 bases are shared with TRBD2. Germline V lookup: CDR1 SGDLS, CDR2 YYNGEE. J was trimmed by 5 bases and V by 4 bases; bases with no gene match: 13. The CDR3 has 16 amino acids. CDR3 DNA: TGTGCCAGCAGCCGCGACTATAGCGGGAGCAGGAACGAGCAGTACTTC. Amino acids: CASSRDYSGSRNEQYF.

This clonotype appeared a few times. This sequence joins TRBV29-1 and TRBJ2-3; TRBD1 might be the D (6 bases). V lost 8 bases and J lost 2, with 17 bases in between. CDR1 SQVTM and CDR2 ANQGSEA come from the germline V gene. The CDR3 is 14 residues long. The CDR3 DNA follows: TGCAGCCATCTGGGGGACACTAACACAGATACGCAGTATTTT. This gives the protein CSHLGDTNTDTQYF.

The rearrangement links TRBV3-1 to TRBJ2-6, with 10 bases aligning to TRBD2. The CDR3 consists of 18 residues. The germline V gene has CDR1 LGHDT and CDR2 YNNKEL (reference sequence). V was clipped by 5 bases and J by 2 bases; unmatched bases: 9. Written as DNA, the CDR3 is TGTGCCAGCAGCTCAAGGGAGCGGGGGGGCCCTGGGGCCAACGTCCTGACTTTC. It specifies CASSSRERGGPGANVLTF.

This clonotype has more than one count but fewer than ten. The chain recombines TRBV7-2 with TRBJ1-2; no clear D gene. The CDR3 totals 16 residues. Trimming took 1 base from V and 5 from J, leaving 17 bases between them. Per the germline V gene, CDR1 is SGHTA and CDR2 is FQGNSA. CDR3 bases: TGTGCCAGCAGCTTAGATTCGGCAGATTCTCTTTATGGCTACACCTTC. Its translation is CASSLDSADSLYGYTF.

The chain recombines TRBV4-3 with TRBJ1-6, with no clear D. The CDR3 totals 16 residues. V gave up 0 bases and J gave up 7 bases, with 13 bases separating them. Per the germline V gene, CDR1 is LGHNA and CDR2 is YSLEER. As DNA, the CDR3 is TGCGCCAGCAGCCAAGATACCGCGGCGAGGAATTCACCCCTCCACTTT. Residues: CASSQDTAARNSPLHF.

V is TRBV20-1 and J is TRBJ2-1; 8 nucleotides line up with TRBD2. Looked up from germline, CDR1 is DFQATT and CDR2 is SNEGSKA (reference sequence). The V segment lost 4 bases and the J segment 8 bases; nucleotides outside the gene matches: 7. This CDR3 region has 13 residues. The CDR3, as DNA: TGCAGTGCTAAGAGCGGGAGTAGGCATGAGCAGTTCTTC. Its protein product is CSAKSGSRHEQFF.